Following are 8 T cell receptor beta chains from one sample sequenced in a study of blood T cell repertoires in COVID-19. The protocol was immunoSEQ multiplex PCR, while the TCRdb copy is restricted to in-frame clones and leaves out a portion. The sample includes fewer than 25,000 clones, about 90% seen only once; the top ten take approximately 2.6%. Sequencing was carried out using peripheral blood. Source of these receptors: a man in his sixties or seventies with acute or convalescent COVID-19.

V and J are TRBV29-1 and TRBJ2-7; 9 bases are a match to TRBD2. The CDR3 sequence is 13 residues long. With 7 bases clipped from V and 6 bases from J, the junction kept 10 bases outside the gene matches. CDR1 is SQVTM and CDR2 is ANQGSEA in the germline V gene. The chain's CDR3 is CSAAKGREGEQYF. The CDR3 nucleotides read TGCAGCGCAGCAAAGGGGCGGGAGGGCGAGCAGTACTTC.

V usage is TRBV30 and J usage is TRBJ2-5, with D perhaps TRBD2 (7 bases). Looked up from germline, CDR1 is GTSNPN and CDR2 is SVGIG (reference sequence). The CDR3 length is 15 residues. V lost 0 bases, J lost 4 bases, and 15 bases lay in between. CDR3 amino acids: CAWSVTWGGRETQYF. The CDR3, as DNA: TGTGCCTGGAGTGTAACGTGGGGGGGCAGAGAGACCCAGTACTTC. The full variable domain, its missing parts supplied by reference TRBV30 and TRBJ2-5, is SQTIHQWPATLVQPVGSPLSLECTVEGTSNPNLYWYRQAAGRGLQLLFYSVGIGQISSEVPQNLSASRPQDRQFILSSKKLLLSDSGFYLCAWSVTWGGRETQYFGPGTRLLVL.

V gene TRBV24-1 combines with J gene TRBJ2-1, with 7 bases identical to TRBD1. Losses at the gene ends were 5 bases for V and 3 bases for J; bases not matched to a gene: 12. CDR3 size: 17 residues. CDR1 and CDR2 from the germline V gene are KGHDR and SFDVKD. The CDR3 protein is CATSGTLRGTNYNEQFF. DNA for the CDR3: TGTGCCACCAGTGGGACGCTCAGGGGGACAAACTACAATGAGCAGTTCTTC.

J is TRBJ1-1 and V is TRBV27; TRBD1 matches at 9 bases. V lost 4 bases to trimming and J lost 1 base; unmatched junction nucleotides: 10. CDR1 is MNHEY, CDR2 SMNVEV, per germline (reference sequence). CDR3 length: 17 amino acids. The CDR3 loop reads CASSSPHRGRGNTEAFF. The CDR3 bases are TGTGCCAGCAGTTCCCCACACAGGGGGCGGGGGAACACTGAAGCTTTCTTT.

The chain is built from TRBV10-1 and TRBJ2-3; 9 nucleotides match TRBD2. The CDR3 spans 15 residues. Unmatched junction bases numbered 7, after V lost 6 bases and J lost 3 bases. Germline V gene sequence: CDR1 WNHNN, CDR2 SYGVQD (reference sequence). The CDR3 DNA reads TGCGCCAGCAGGCGTAGCGGGAGCCTGACAGATACGCAGTATTTT. This encodes CASRRSGSLTDTQYF.

The chain carries TRBV11-3 and TRBJ2-7; 11 bases fit TRBD1. Germline CDR1 and CDR2: SGHNT and YENEEA. J gave up 0 bases and V 3 bases, and 1 base lay outside the gene matches. The CDR3 loop spans 15 amino acids. The CDR3 is CASSLDRGPSYEQYF. The CDR3 DNA sequence: TGTGCCAGCAGCTTGGACAGGGGGCCCTCCTACGAGCAGTACTTC.

The rearrangement links TRBV6-2 or TRBV6-3 to TRBJ1-5, with TRBD1 identical over 7 bases. V was pared by 1 base and J by 7 bases, with 7 bases of the junction left unmatched. The length of the CDR3 is 15 residues. Germline V CDR1 and CDR2: MNHEY, SVGEGT. Here the CDR3 DNA reads TGTGCCAGCAGTTACTTGACAGGGATGGGACAGCCCCAGCATTTT. It codes for CASSYLTGMGQPQHF.

This rearrangement joins TRBV5-1 to TRBJ2-7; D is unclear. The germline CDR1 and CDR2 sequences are SGHRS and YFSETQ. This CDR3 is 14 amino acids long. V lost 0 bases to trimming and J lost 0 bases, with 7 bases between them. CDR3 loop: CASSLGSSSYEQYF. The CDR3 nucleotides read TGCGCCAGCAGCTTGGGGTCCAGCTCCTACGAGCAGTACTTC.